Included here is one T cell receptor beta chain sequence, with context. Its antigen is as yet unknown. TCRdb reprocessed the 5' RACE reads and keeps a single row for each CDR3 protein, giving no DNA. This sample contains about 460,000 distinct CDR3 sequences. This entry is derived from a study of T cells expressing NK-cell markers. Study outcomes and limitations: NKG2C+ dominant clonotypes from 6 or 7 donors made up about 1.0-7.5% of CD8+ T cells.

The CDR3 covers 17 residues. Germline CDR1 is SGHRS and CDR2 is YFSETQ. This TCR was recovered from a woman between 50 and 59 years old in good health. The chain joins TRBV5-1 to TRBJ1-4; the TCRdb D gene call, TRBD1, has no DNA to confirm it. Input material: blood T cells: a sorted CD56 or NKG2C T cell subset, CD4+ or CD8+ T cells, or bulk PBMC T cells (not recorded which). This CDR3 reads CASSPGTTGPPNEKLFF.